The present TCR beta chain was sequenced within a study of blood T cells in healthy people across ages. The wider study: About one barcoded TCR beta cDNA was captured per two T cells.

Primed by a sample-barcoded 5' primer and a J-beta primer mix, a second PCR proceeded for roughly 6 to 12 cycles. All samples yielded 3 million or more CDR3-containing paired-end reads. A single record per CDR3 protein comes from TCRdb applying MiXCR to the 5' RACE reads. The sample shows a few hundred thousand distinct CDR3 sequences, roughly a quarter of them seen only once. This CDR3 is built from 17 residues. Germline V gene data show CDR1 as MGHRA and CDR2 as YSYEKL. V lost 1 base and J lost 8, with 20 bases in between. These records were also assigned to another study, of T cells of mothers and their children.

Sequencing input: blood. The V and J genes are TRBV4-1 and TRBJ1-4; a weak D match, TRBD1 (5 bases). This clonotype was sampled from a boy between 2 and 10 years old in good health. The CDR3 region is CASSQGGRTLSGEKLFF. CDR3 DNA sequence: TGCGCCAGCAGCCAAGGGGGACGGACCCTCAGCGGGGAAAAACTGTTTTTT.